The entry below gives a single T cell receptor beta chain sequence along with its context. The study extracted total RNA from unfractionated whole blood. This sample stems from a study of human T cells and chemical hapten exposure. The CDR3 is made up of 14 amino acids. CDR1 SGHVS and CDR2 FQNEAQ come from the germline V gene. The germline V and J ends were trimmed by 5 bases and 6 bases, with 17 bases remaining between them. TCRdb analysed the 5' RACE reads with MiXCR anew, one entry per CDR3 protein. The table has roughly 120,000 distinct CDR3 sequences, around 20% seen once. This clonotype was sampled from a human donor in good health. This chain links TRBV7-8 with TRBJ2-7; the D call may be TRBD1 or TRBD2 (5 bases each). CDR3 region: CASSTIVGAGEQYF. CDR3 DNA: TGTGCCAGCAGCACAATCGTTGGGGCGGGCGAGCAGTACTTC.